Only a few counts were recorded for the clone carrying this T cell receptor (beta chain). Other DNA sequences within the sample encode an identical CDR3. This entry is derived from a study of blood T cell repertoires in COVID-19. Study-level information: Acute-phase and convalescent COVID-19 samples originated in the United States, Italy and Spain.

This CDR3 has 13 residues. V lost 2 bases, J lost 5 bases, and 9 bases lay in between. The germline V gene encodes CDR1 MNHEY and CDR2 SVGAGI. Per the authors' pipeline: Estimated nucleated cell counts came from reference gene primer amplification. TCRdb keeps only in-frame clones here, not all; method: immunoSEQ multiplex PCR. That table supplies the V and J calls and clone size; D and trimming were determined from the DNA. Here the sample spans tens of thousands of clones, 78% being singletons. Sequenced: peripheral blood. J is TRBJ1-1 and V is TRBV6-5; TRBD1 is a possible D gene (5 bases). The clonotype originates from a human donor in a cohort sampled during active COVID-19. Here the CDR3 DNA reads TGTGCCAGCAGTTACGGGTCAGGGACTGAAGCTTTCTTT. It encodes CASSYGSGTEAFF.